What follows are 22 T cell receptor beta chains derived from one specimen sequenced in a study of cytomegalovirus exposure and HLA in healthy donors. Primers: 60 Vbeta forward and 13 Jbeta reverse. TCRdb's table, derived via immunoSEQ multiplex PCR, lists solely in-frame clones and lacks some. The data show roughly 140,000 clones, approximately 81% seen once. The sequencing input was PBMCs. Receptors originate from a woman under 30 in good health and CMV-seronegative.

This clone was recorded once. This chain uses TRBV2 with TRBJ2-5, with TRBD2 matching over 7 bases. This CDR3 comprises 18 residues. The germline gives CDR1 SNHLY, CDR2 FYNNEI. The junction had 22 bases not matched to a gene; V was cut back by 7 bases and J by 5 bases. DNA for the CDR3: TGTGCCAGCACCCCTCAGTCGGGCTGGGGGGAGGGTGGTGAGACCCAGTACTTC. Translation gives CASTPQSGWGEGGETQYF.

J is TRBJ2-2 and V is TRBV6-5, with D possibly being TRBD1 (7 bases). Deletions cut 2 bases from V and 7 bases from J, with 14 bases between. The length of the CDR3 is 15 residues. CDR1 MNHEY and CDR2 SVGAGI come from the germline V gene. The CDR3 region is CASSYGGGLNGELFF. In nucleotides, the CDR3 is TGTGCCAGCAGTTACGGAGGGGGCTTGAACGGGGAGCTGTTTTTT.

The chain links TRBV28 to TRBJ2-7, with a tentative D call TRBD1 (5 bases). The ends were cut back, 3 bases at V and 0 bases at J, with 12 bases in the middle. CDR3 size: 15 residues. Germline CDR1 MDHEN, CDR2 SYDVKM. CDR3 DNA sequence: TGTGCCAGCAGTTTCCGTTCACAGGACTCCTACGAGCAGTACTTC. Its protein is CASSFRSQDSYEQYF.

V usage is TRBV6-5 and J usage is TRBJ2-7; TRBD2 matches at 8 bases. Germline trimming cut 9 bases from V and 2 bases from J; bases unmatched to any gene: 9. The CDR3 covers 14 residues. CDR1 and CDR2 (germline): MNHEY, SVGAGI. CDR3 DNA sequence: TGTGCCAGTGCTCGGCTAGCGGGTACCTACGAGCAGTACTTC. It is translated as CASARLAGTYEQYF.

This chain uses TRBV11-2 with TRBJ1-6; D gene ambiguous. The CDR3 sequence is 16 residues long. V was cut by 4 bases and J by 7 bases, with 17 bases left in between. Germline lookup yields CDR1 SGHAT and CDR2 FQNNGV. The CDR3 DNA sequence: TGTGCCAGCAGCTCCCCCATCGCGGGCCGGAATTCACCCCTCCACTTT. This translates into CASSSPIAGRNSPLHF.

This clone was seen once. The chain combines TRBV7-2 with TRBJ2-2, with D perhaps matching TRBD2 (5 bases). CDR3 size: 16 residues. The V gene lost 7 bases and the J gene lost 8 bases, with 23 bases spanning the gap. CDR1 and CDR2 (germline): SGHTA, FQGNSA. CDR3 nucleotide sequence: TGTGCCAGCACCCGGGGTGGATCAGGAGGTGGTGGGGAGCTGTTTTTT. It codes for CASTRGGSGGGGELFF.

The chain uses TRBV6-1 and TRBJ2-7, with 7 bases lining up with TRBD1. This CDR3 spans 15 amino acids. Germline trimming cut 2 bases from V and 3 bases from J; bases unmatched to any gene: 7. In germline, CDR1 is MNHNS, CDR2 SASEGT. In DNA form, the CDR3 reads TGTGCCAGCAGTGAATTAGGGACAGATAGCTACGAGCAGTACTTC. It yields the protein CASSELGTDSYEQYF.

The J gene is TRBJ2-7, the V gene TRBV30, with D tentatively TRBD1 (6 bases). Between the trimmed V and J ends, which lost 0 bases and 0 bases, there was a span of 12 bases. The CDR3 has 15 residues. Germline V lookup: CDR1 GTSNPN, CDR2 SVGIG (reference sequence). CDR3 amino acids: CAWSVPTGGSYEQYF. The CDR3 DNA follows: TGTGCCTGGAGTGTACCGACAGGTGGCTCCTACGAGCAGTACTTC.

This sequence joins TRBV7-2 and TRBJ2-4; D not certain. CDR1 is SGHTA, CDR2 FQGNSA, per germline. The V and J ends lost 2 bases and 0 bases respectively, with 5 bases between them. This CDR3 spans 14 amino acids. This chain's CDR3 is CASSLSSAKNIQYF. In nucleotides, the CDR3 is TGTGCCAGCAGCTTATCCTCAGCCAAAAACATTCAGTACTTC.

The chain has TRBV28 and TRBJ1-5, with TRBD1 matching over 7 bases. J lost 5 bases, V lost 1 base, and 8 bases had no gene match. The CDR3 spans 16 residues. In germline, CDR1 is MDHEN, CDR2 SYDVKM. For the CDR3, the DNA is TGTGCCAGCAGTTTATTACCGACAGGGTTAGATCAGCCCCAGCATTTT. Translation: CASSLLPTGLDQPQHF. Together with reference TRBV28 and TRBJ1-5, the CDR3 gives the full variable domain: DVKVTQSSRYLVKRTGEKVFLECVQDMDHENMFWYRQDPGLGLRLIYFSYDVKMKEKGDIPEGYSVSREKKERFSLILESASTNQTSMYLCASSLLPTGLDQPQHFGDGTRLSIL.

The CDR3, as DNA: TGTGCCAGCAGGGTCGGGACTCACGGTGAGACCCAGTACTTC. As protein: CASRVGTHGETQYF. This chain links TRBV5-5 with TRBJ2-5; D perhaps matches TRBD2 (6 bases). Germline CDR1 is SGHKS and CDR2 is YYEKEE (reference sequence). The CDR3 is made up of 14 amino acids. The ends were cut back, 5 bases at V and 5 bases at J, with 16 bases in the middle.

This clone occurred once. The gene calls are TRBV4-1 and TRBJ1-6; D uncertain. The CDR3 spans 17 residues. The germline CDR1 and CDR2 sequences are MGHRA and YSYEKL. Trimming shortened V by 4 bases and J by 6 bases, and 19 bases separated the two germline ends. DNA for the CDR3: TGCGCCAGCAGCCTCCAGTACGGGAGGCGCCCTAATTCACCCCTCCACTTT. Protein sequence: CASSLQYGRRPNSPLHF.

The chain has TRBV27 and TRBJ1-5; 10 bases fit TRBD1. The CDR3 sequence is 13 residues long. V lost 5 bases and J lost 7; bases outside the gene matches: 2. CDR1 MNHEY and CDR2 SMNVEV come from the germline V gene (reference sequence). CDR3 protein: CASSGQGDQPQHF. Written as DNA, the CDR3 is TGTGCCAGCAGTGGACAGGGGGACCAGCCCCAGCATTTT.

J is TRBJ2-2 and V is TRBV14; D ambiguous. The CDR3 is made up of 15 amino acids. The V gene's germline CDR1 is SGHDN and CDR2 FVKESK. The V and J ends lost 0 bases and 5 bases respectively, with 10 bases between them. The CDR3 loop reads CASSQDTIRTGELFF. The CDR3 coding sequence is TGTGCCAGCAGCCAAGATACTATTAGGACCGGGGAGCTGTTTTTT.

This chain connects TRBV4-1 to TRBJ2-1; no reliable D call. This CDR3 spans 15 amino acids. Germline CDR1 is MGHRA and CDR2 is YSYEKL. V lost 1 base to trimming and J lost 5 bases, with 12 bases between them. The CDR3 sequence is CASSQGSQKNNEQFF. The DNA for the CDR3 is TGCGCCAGCAGCCAAGGTTCCCAGAAAAACAATGAGCAGTTCTTC.

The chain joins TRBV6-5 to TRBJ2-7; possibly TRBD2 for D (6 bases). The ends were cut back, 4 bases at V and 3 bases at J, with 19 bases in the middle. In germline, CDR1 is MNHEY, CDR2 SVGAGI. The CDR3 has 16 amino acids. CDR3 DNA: TGTGCCAGCAGTTTCCTCTCCGCGGGATTAGGCTACGAGCAGTACTTC. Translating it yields CASSFLSAGLGYEQYF.

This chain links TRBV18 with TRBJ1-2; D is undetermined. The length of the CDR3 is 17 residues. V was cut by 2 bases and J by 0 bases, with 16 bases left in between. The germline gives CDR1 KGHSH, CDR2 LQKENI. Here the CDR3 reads CASSPLSGVGANYGYTF. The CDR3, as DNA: TGTGCCAGCTCACCATTGAGCGGGGTCGGTGCTAACTATGGCTACACCTTC. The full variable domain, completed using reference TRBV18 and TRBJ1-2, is NAGVMQNPRHLVRRRGQEARLRCSPMKGHSHVYWYRQLPEEGLKFMVYLQKENIIDESGMPKERFSAEFPKEGPSILRIQQVVRGDSAAYFCASSPLSGVGANYGYTFGSGTRLTVV.

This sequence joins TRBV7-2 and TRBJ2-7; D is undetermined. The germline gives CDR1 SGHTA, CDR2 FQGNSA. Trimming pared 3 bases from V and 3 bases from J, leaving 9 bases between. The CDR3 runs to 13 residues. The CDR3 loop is CASSFNTHYEQYF. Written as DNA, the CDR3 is TGTGCCAGCAGCTTCAACACCCACTACGAGCAGTACTTC.

The CDR3 sequence is CASSLALASGGSYEQYF. For the CDR3, the DNA is TGTGCCAGCAGCTTAGCGCTGGCTAGCGGGGGAAGTTACGAGCAGTACTTC. The chain combines TRBV7-8 with TRBJ2-7, with 10 bases lining up with TRBD2. Germline CDR1 SGHVS, CDR2 FQNEAQ. J lost 4 bases, V lost 0 bases, and 9 bases had no gene match. The CDR3 contains 17 residues.

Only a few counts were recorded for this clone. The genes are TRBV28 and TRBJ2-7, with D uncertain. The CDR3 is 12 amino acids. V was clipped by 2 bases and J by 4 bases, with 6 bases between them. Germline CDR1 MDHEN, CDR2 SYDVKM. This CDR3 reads CASSLREYEQYF. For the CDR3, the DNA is TGTGCCAGCAGTTTACGAGAGTACGAGCAGTACTTC.

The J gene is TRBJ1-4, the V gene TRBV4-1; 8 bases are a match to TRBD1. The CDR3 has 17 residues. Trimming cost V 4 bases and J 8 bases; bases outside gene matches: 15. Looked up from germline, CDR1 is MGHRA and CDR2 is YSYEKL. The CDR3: CASSPGQGNAQREKLFF. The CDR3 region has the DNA TGCGCCAGCAGCCCTGGACAGGGAAATGCTCAAAGGGAAAAACTGTTTTTT.

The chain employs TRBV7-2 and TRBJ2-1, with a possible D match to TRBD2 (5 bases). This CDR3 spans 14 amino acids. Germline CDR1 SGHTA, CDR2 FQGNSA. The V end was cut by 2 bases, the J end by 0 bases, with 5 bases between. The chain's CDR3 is CASSLRDSYNEQFF. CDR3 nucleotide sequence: TGTGCCAGCAGCTTACGGGACTCCTACAATGAGCAGTTCTTC.